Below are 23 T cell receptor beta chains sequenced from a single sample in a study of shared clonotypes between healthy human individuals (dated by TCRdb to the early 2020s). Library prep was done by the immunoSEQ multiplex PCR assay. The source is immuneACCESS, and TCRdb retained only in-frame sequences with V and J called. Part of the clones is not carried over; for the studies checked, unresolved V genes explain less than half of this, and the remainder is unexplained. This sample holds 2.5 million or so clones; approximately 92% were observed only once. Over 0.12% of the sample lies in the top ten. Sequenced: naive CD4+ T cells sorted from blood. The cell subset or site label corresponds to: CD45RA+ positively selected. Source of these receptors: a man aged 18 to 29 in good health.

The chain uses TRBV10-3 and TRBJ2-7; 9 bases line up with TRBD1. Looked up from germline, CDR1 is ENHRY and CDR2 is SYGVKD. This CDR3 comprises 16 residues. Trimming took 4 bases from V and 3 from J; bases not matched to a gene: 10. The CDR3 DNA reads TGTGCCATCAGTGCGTCGGGACAGGGTATGGGCTACGAGCAGTACTTC. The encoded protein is CAISASGQGMGYEQYF.

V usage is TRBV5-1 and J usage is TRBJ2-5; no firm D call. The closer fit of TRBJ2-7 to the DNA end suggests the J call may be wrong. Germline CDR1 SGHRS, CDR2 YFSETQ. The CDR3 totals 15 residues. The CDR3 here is CASSLSPNGPYEQYF. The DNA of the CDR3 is TGCGCCAGCAGCTTGAGTCCCAATGGTCCCTACGAGCAGTACTTC.

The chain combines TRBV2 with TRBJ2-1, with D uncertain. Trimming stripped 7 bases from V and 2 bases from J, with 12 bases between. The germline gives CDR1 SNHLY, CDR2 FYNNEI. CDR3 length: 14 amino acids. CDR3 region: CASKARPAYNEQFF. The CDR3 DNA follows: TGTGCCAGCAAAGCGAGACCCGCCTACAATGAGCAGTTCTTC.

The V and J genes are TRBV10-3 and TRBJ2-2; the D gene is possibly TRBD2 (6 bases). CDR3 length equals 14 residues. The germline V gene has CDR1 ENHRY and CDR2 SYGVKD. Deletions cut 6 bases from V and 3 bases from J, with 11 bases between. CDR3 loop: CAIRGGADTGELFF. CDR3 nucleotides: TGTGCCATCAGGGGGGGAGCGGACACCGGGGAGCTGTTTTTT.

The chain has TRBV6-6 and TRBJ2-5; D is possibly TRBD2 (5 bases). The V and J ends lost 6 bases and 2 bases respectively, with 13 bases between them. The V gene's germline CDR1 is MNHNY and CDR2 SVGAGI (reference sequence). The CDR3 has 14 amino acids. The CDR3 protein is CASRPLSGQETQYF. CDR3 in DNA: TGTGCCAGCAGACCACTAAGCGGACAAGAGACCCAGTACTTC.

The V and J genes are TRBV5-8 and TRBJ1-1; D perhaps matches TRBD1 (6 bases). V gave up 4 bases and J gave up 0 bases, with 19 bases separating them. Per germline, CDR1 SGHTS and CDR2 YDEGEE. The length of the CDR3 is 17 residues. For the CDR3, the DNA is TGTGCCAGCAGCCCAGACAGGATCTATTTCATGAACACTGAAGCTTTCTTT. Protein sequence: CASSPDRIYFMNTEAFF.

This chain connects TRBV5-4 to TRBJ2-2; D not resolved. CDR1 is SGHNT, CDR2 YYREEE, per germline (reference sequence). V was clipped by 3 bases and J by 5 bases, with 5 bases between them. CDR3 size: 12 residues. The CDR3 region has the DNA TGTGCCAGCAGCTCTTTGACCGGGGAGCTGTTTTTT. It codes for CASSSLTGELFF.

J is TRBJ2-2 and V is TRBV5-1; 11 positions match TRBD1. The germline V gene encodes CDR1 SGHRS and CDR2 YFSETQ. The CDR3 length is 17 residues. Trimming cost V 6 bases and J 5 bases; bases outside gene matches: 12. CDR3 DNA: TGCGCCAGCATCATGACCTCCGGGACAGGGGGAACCGGGGAGCTGTTTTTT. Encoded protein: CASIMTSGTGGTGELFF.

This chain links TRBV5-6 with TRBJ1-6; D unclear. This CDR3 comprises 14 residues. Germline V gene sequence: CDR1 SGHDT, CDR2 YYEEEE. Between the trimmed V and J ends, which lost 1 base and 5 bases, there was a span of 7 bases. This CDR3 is CASSLYWDNSPLHF. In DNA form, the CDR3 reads TGTGCCAGCAGCTTGTACTGGGATAATTCACCCCTCCACTTT. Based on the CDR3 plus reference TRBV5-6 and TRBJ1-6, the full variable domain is DAGVTQSPTHLIKTRGQQVTLRCSPKSGHDTVSWYQQALGQGPQFIFQYYEEEERQRGNFPDRFSGHQFPNYSSELNVNALLLGDSALYLCASSLYWDNSPLHFGNGTRLTVT.

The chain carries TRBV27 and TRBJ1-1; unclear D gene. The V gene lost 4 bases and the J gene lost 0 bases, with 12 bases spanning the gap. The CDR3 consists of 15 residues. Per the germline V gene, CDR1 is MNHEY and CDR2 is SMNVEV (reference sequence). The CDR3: CASSSIEYMNTEAFF. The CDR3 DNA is TGTGCCAGCAGTTCCATAGAGTATATGAACACTGAAGCTTTCTTT.

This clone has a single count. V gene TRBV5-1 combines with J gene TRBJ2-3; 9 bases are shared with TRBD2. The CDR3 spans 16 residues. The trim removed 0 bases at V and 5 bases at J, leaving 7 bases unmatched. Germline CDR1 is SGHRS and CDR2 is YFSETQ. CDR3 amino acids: CASSLEGSGGGDTQYF. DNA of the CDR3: TGCGCCAGCAGCTTGGAAGGTAGCGGGGGCGGAGATACGCAGTATTTT.

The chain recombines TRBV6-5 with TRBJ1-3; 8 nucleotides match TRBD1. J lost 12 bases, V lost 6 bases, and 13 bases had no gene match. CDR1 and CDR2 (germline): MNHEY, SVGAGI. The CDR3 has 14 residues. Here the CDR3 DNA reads TGTGCCAGCAGAATCTCGGGACAGGCTCCATTCATATATTTT. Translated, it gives CASRISGQAPFIYF.

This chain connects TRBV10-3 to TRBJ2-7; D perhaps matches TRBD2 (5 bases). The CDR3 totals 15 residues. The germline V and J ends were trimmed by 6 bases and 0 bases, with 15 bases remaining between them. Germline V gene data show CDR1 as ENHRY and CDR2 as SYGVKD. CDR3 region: CAISRGSGSSYEQYF. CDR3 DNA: TGTGCCATCAGCCGAGGCAGCGGTTCCTCCTACGAGCAGTACTTC.

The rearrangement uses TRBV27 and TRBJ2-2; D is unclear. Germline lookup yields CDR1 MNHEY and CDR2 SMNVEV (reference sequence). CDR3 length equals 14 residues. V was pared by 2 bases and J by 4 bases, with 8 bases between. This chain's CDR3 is CASSLGSFTGELFF. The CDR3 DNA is TGTGCCAGCAGTTTAGGGTCCTTCACCGGGGAGCTGTTTTTT.

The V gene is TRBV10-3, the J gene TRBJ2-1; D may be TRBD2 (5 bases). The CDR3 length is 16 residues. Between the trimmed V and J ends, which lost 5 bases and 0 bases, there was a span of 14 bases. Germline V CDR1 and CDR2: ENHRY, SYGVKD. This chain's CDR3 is CAISSVATNSYNEQFF. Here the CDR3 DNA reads TGTGCCATCAGTTCGGTAGCGACAAACTCCTACAATGAGCAGTTCTTC.

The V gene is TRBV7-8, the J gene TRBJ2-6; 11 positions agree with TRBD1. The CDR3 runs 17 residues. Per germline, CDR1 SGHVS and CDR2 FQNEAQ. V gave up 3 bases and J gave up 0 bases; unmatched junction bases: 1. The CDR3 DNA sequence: TGTGCCAGCAGCTTCGGGACAGGGGGCTCTGGGGCCAACGTCCTGACTTTC. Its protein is CASSFGTGGSGANVLTF.

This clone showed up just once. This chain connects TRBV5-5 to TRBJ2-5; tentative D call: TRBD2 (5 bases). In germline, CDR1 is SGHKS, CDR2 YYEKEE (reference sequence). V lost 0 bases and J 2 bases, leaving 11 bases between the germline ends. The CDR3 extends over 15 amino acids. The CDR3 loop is CASSLETGRQETQYF. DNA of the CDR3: TGTGCCAGCAGCTTGGAAACGGGGAGACAAGAGACCCAGTACTTC. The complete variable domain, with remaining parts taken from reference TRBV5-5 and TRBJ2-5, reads DAGVTQSPTHLIKTRGQQVTLRCSPISGHKSVSWYQQVLGQGPQFIFQYYEKEERGRGNFPDRFSARQFPNYSSELNVNALLLGDSALYLCASSLETGRQETQYFGPGTRLLVL.

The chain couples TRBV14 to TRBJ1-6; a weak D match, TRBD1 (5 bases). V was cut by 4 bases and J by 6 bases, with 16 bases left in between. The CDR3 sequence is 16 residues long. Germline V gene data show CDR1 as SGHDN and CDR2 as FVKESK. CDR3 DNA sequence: TGTGCCAGCAGCCGTCTTCCGGGGCCTACTAATTCACCCCTCCACTTT. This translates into CASSRLPGPTNSPLHF.

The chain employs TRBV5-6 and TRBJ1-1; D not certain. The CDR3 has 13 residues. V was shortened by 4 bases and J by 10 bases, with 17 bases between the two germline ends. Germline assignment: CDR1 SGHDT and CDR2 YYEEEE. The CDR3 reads CASSPNGPFGAFF. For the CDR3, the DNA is TGTGCCAGCAGCCCAAACGGGCCCTTTGGAGCTTTCTTT.

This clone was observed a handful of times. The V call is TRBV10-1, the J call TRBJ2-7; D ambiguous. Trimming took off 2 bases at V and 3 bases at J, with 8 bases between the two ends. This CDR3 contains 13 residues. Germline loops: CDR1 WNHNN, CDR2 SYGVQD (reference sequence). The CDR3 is CASSEGRDYEQYF. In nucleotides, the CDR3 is TGCGCCAGCAGTGAGGGCAGAGACTACGAGCAGTACTTC.

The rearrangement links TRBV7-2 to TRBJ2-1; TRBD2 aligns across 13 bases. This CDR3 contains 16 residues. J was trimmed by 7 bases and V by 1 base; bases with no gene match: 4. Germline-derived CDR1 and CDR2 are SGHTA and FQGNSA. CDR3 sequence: CASSLEGLAGLNEQFF. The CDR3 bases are TGTGCCAGCAGCTTAGAGGGACTAGCGGGACTTAATGAGCAGTTCTTC.

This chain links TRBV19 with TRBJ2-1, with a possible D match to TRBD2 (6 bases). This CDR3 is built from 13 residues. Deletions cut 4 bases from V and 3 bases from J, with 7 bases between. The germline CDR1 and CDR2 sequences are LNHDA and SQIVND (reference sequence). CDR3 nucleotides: TGTGCCAGTAGTAGCGGGATCTACAATGAGCAGTTCTTC. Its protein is CASSSGIYNEQFF.

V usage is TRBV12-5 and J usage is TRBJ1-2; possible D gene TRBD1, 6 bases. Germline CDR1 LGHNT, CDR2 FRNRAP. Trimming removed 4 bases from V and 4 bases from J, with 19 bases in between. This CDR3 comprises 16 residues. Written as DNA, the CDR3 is TGTGCTAGTGGTTCGGGGGGGCAGGGACTACTCTATGGCTACACCTTC. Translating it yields CASGSGGQGLLYGYTF.